What follows are 14 T cell receptor beta chains derived from one specimen sequenced in a study of blood T cell repertoires in COVID-19. Sequencing used immunoSEQ multiplex PCR; TCRdb keeps in-frame clones, though not all of them. The sample yields hundreds of thousands of clones, almost 90% seen once. The sample was peripheral blood. Receptor source: a woman in her 30s with COVID-19, enrolled during active disease.

The V and J genes are TRBV4-1 and TRBJ1-5; a possible D gene is TRBD1 (6 bases). Trimming took off 1 base at V and 5 bases at J, with 15 bases between the two ends. Germline-derived CDR1 and CDR2 are MGHRA and YSYEKL. The CDR3 consists of 16 residues. DNA of the CDR3: TGCGCCAGCAGCCAAGGTGGAGGGGGGAGGGATCAGCCCCAGCATTTT. Translating gives CASSQGGGGRDQPQHF.

This clone was seen a few times. The rearrangement joins TRBV30 to TRBJ1-5, with 7 positions matching TRBD1. The CDR3 sequence is 13 residues long. V was pared by 3 bases and J by 4 bases, with 3 bases of the junction left unmatched. In germline, CDR1 is GTSNPN, CDR2 SVGIG (reference sequence). The CDR3 bases are TGTGCCTGGAGCCGGGACAGAAATCAGCCCCAGCATTTT. Its protein is CAWSRDRNQPQHF.

This rearrangement joins TRBV4-3 to TRBJ2-2, with 11 bases lining up with TRBD2. V shed 0 bases, J shed 7 bases, and the junction held 10 bases outside the gene matches. The CDR3 length is 18 residues. The V gene's germline CDR1 is LGHNA and CDR2 YSLEER. In DNA, the CDR3 is TGCGCCAGCAGCCAAGACCGGCTACTAGCGGGAGCGGTCGGGGAGCTGTTTTTT. Its translation: CASSQDRLLAGAVGELFF.

The chain uses TRBV28 and TRBJ1-6, with unresolved D. Germline assignment: CDR1 MDHEN and CDR2 SYDVKM. The length of the CDR3 is 13 residues. The V gene lost 3 bases and the J gene lost 13 bases, with 13 bases spanning the gap. The CDR3 DNA is TGTGCCAGCAGTTTTGACTGGAAGAGGCCCCTCCACTTT. It encodes CASSFDWKRPLHF.

This clone was observed a handful of times. V is TRBV7-2 and J is TRBJ1-4; tentative D call: TRBD1 (5 bases). This CDR3 is 16 amino acids long. Trimming removed 2 bases from V and 3 bases from J, with 13 bases in between. Germline values: CDR1 SGHTA, CDR2 FQGNSA. The CDR3 protein is CASSLNRRISNEKLFF. CDR3 DNA sequence: TGTGCCAGCAGCTTAAACAGGCGCATATCTAATGAAAAACTGTTTTTT.

The chain is built from TRBV6-1 and TRBJ1-6; a possible D gene is TRBD1 (6 bases). Germline CDR1 is MNHNS and CDR2 is SASEGT. The CDR3 extends over 15 amino acids. V gave up 3 bases and J gave up 6 bases, with 12 bases separating them. CDR3 region: CASSEGGQGNSPLHF. In DNA, the CDR3 is TGTGCCAGCAGTGAGGGGGGGCAGGGTAATTCACCCCTCCACTTT.

This sequence joins TRBV5-1 and TRBJ1-5, with D perhaps matching TRBD1 (6 bases). Germline assignment: CDR1 SGHRS and CDR2 YFSETQ. The CDR3 is 15 residues long. V was clipped by 5 bases and J by 3 bases, with 15 bases between them. CDR3 coding DNA: TGCGCCAGCAGTCAGAGCCCAGGGGTCAATCAGCCCCAGCATTTT. Translation: CASSQSPGVNQPQHF.

The chain carries TRBV27 and TRBJ1-6; 9 positions match TRBD1. V gave up 2 bases and J gave up 9 bases; unmatched junction bases: 5. The CDR3 length is 15 residues. The germline gives CDR1 MNHEY, CDR2 SMNVEV (reference sequence). The chain's CDR3 is CASSLRDRVGSPLHF. In DNA, the CDR3 is TGTGCCAGCAGTTTAAGGGACAGGGTTGGTTCACCCCTCCACTTT.

The chain has TRBV24-1 and TRBJ1-2; TRBD1 matches at 7 bases. Germline values: CDR1 KGHDR, CDR2 SFDVKD. V trimming: 3 bases; J trimming: 8 bases; junction bases outside the gene matches: 5. This CDR3 is 13 amino acids long. As DNA, the CDR3 is TGTGCCACCAGTGATCGGAGGGGACAGGGCTACACCTTC. Translating gives CATSDRRGQGYTF.

The chain is built from TRBV6-5 and TRBJ2-2; unclear D gene. V gave up 7 bases and J gave up 5 bases, with 8 bases separating them. The CDR3 is made up of 12 amino acids. The V gene's germline CDR1 is MNHEY and CDR2 SVGAGI. CDR3 sequence: CASISRTGELFF. In DNA, the CDR3 is TGTGCCAGCATTAGCCGAACCGGGGAGCTGTTTTTT.

The gene calls are TRBV27 and TRBJ2-7; 15 positions match TRBD2. The junction had 10 bases not matched to a gene; V was cut back by 5 bases and J by 2 bases. CDR1 and CDR2 (germline): MNHEY, SMNVEV (reference sequence). The CDR3 contains 18 residues. CDR3 region: CASSPIGTSGRYTYEQYF. DNA for the CDR3: TGTGCCAGCAGTCCCATAGGGACTAGCGGGAGGTACACCTACGAGCAGTACTTC.

V usage is TRBV9 and J usage is TRBJ1-3; D is undetermined. This CDR3 has 12 amino acids. Germline V gives CDR1 SGDLS, CDR2 YYNGEE. The germline V and J ends were trimmed by 4 bases and 1 base, with 3 bases remaining between them. The CDR3 DNA follows: TGTGCCAGCAGCATATCTGGAAACACCATATATTTT. Protein product: CASSISGNTIYF.

The chain has TRBV5-1 and TRBJ1-1, with D unresolved. V dropped 2 bases and J dropped 10 bases, with 18 bases sitting between them. This CDR3 region has 14 residues. Germline CDR1 is SGHRS and CDR2 is YFSETQ. CDR3 nucleotides: TGCGCCAGCAGCTTCGATGACATAACCGGAGGAGCTTTCTTT. The encoded protein is CASSFDDITGGAFF. The whole variable domain, remainder taken from reference TRBV5-1 and TRBJ1-1, is KAGVTQTPRYLIKTRGQQVTLSCSPISGHRSVSWYQQTPGQGLQFLFEYFSETQRNKGNFPGRFSGRQFSNSRSEMNVSTLELGDSALYLCASSFDDITGGAFFGQGTRLTVV.

This chain connects TRBV28 to TRBJ1-1; D possibly corresponds to TRBD1 (6 bases). The V gene lost 8 bases and the J gene lost 1 base, with 11 bases spanning the gap. CDR1 and CDR2 (germline): MDHEN, SYDVKM. This CDR3 has 13 amino acids. CDR3 residues: CASGWTENTEAFF. As DNA, the CDR3 is TGTGCCAGCGGTTGGACAGAGAACACTGAAGCTTTCTTT.